The 21 T cell receptor beta chains listed next were all sequenced from one sample in a study of T cells in Graves' hyperthyroidism and ophthalmopathy. TCR beta CDR3 sequences were amplified from RNA transcripts. First-round RT-PCR with HTBI primers amplified the TCR CDR3 region. TCRdb reanalysed the multiplex PCR reads using MiXCR and keeps one entry per CDR3 protein. This sample has fewer than 550,000 distinct CDR3 sequences; around a quarter occur once, and the top ten carry about 11%. The sample was blood. The origin of the receptors is a woman under 40 with Graves' ophthalmopathy.

This clonotype came up many times. The chain combines TRBV6-1 with TRBJ1-1; perhaps TRBD1 as D (5 bases). CDR3 length: 14 residues. Germline lookup yields CDR1 MNHNS and CDR2 SASEGT. V lost 1 base, J lost 0 bases, and 6 bases lay in between. The DNA of the CDR3 is TGTGCCAGCAGTGAAGGGGGCATGAACACTGAAGCTTTCTTT. It specifies CASSEGGMNTEAFF.

The chain combines TRBV4-1 with TRBJ1-5; 8 positions agree with TRBD1. The CDR3 runs to 15 residues. Germline V gives CDR1 MGHRA, CDR2 YSYEKL. The ends lost 2 bases at V and 7 bases at J; junction bases unmatched: 7. The CDR3 region has the DNA TGCGCCAGCAGCCAAACCCAGGGGGCGCGGCAGCCCCAGCATTTT. Encoded protein: CASSQTQGARQPQHF.

This clonotype came up many times. V gene TRBV11-1 combines with J gene TRBJ2-7; unclear D gene. Germline V gene lookup returns CDR1 SGHAT and CDR2 FQDESV (reference sequence). V lost 4 bases, J lost 3 bases, and 19 bases lay in between. The CDR3 is made up of 16 amino acids. CDR3 DNA: TGTGCCAGCAGCTCCTTTTCCTCCCCGACTTACTACGAGCAGTACTTC. Amino acids: CASSSFSSPTYYEQYF. The full variable domain, rest sourced from reference TRBV11-1 and TRBJ2-7, is EAEVAQSPRYKITEKSQAVAFWCDPISGHATLYWYRQILGQGPELLVQFQDESVVDDSQLPKDRFSAERLKGVDSTLKIQPAELGDSAMYLCASSSFSSPTYYEQYFGPGTRLTVT.

This clonotype appeared a few times. The chain links TRBV19 to TRBJ1-2; D is unclear. CDR3 length: 16 amino acids. Trimming removed 4 bases from V and 0 bases from J, with 15 bases in between. CDR1 is LNHDA, CDR2 SQIVND, per germline (reference sequence). The CDR3, as DNA: TGTGCCAGTAGTACCTCAAGACGAGTAGCTAACTATGGCTACACCTTC. This sequence encodes CASSTSRRVANYGYTF.

This clonotype came up once. A read error may be the cause here, since a much bigger clone is one base away. J is TRBJ2-7 and V is TRBV6-2 or TRBV6-3; D gene unclear. The CDR3 extends over 12 amino acids. Trimming stripped 11 bases from V and 2 bases from J, with 13 bases between. Germline lookup yields CDR1 MNHEY and CDR2 SVGEGT. The CDR3 sequence: CAGKNHTYEQYF. CDR3 nucleotides: TGTGCCGGCAAAAACCATACCTACGAGCAGTACTTC.

The V call is TRBV28, the J call TRBJ2-7; 8 bases are a match to TRBD1. Germline values: CDR1 MDHEN, CDR2 SYDVKM. Losses at the gene ends were 5 bases for V and 6 bases for J; bases not matched to a gene: 12. The CDR3 has 15 amino acids. DNA of the CDR3: TGTGCCAGCAGTCCCCCCGGGACAGGATTGGGCGAGCAGTACTTC. This codes for CASSPPGTGLGEQYF. The full variable domain, in which reference TRBV28 and TRBJ2-7 provide the parts outside the CDR3, is DVKVTQSSRYLVKRTGEKVFLECVQDMDHENMFWYRQDPGLGLRLIYFSYDVKMKEKGDIPEGYSVSREKKERFSLILESASTNQTSMYLCASSPPGTGLGEQYFGPGTRLTVT.

The V gene is TRBV6-1, the J gene TRBJ2-7, with a possible D match to TRBD1 (6 bases). The CDR3 is made up of 16 amino acids. Germline V gene sequence: CDR1 MNHNS, CDR2 SASEGT. V shed 6 bases and J shed 1 base, with 19 bases lying between them. In nucleotides, the CDR3 is TGTGCCAGCAGCTCCTATGGACAGTTTGGGTCCTACGAGCAGTACTTC. Translation gives CASSSYGQFGSYEQYF.

The chain recombines TRBV28 with TRBJ2-2; the D is unclear. Trimming removed 8 bases at V and 2 bases at J, with 9 bases between. CDR3 size: 13 residues. The germline CDR1 and CDR2 sequences are MDHEN and SYDVKM. The CDR3, as DNA: TGTGCCAGCCCGAACCCTAACACCGGGGAGCTGTTTTTT. Translated, it gives CASPNPNTGELFF.

The rearrangement links TRBV6-1 to TRBJ2-5; D remains unclear. Germline CDR1 MNHNS, CDR2 SASEGT. V gave up 6 bases and J gave up 1 base, with 15 bases separating them. This CDR3 spans 15 amino acids. The CDR3 region is CASSEDPVGQETQYF. CDR3 DNA: TGTGCCAGCAGCGAGGATCCAGTTGGCCAAGAGACCCAGTACTTC.

The CDR3 spells CASSSSGLYTGELFF. The CDR3 DNA reads TGTGCCAGCAGCTCCTCCGGACTGTACACCGGGGAGCTGTTTTTT. The chain uses TRBV11-3 and TRBJ2-2; tentatively, D is TRBD2 (5 bases). There are 15 residues in the CDR3. V was pared by 4 bases and J by 3 bases, with 12 bases between. Germline values: CDR1 SGHNT, CDR2 YENEEA.

Ten or more counts support this clonotype. V and J are TRBV29-1 and TRBJ2-7, with D perhaps matching TRBD2 (7 bases). The CDR3 length is 12 residues. V was trimmed by 6 bases and J by 5 bases, leaving 14 bases between them. Per the germline V gene, CDR1 is SQVTM and CDR2 is ANQGSEA. The CDR3 DNA reads TGCAGCGTCAAGGGGGGGCCCCACGAGCAGTACTTC. Protein sequence: CSVKGGPHEQYF.

This clonotype was counted a single time. The genes are TRBV6-1 and TRBJ1-1; tentatively, D is TRBD1 (5 bases). The CDR3 sequence is 14 residues long. V was trimmed by 4 bases and J by 3 bases, leaving 12 bases between them. Germline-derived CDR1 and CDR2 are MNHNS and SASEGT. This chain's CDR3 is CASSAGRTYTEAFF. DNA of the CDR3: TGTGCCAGCAGTGCGGGACGGACTTACACTGAAGCTTTCTTT.

This clonotype appeared a few times. A much larger clone differs from this one at a single base, so this may be a read error. The gene calls are TRBV6-1 and TRBJ1-2; D is uncertain. Germline V gene lookup returns CDR1 MNHNS and CDR2 SASEGT. Trimming removed 10 bases at V and 4 bases at J, with 16 bases between. The CDR3 has 13 amino acids. CDR3 residues: CAIKDGPFYGYTF. The CDR3, as DNA: TGTGCCATCAAGGACGGGCCGTTCTATGGCTACACCTTC.

V gene TRBV5-6 combines with J gene TRBJ2-5, with 13 nucleotides matching TRBD2. Germline V CDR1 and CDR2: SGHDT, YYEEEE. The CDR3 has 19 residues. V gave up 0 bases and J gave up 2 bases; unmatched junction bases: 10. This CDR3 reads CASSLALLAGGPHQETQYF. CDR3 sequence (DNA): TGTGCCAGCAGCTTGGCTTTACTAGCGGGAGGGCCCCATCAAGAGACCCAGTACTTC.

At least ten counts were recorded for this clonotype. V usage is TRBV6-1 and J usage is TRBJ1-5; D unresolved. The ends were cut back, 2 bases at V and 0 bases at J, with 8 bases in the middle. Germline V gives CDR1 MNHNS, CDR2 SASEGT. The length of the CDR3 is 15 residues. CDR3 sequence: CASSENPYSNQPQHF. DNA for the CDR3: TGTGCCAGCAGTGAAAACCCTTATAGCAATCAGCCCCAGCATTTT.

The V call is TRBV6-1, the J call TRBJ2-2; D not resolved. Germline V lookup: CDR1 MNHNS, CDR2 SASEGT. Trimming left V 5 bases short and J 8 bases short, with 9 bases between. The CDR3 runs 12 residues. The CDR3 spells CASSTVRGELFF. CDR3 coding DNA: TGTGCCAGCAGTACGGTTAGAGGGGAGCTGTTTTTT.

The rearrangement joins TRBV11-2 to TRBJ2-7, with 11 bases that match TRBD2. Germline V lookup: CDR1 SGHAT, CDR2 FQNNGV. The CDR3 spans 13 residues. Trimming took 8 bases from V and 5 from J; bases not matched to a gene: 5. CDR3 DNA sequence: TGTGCCAGCGGGGTAGCGGGAGGGAACGAGCAGTACTTC. It translates to CASGVAGGNEQYF.

This chain connects TRBV27 to TRBJ1-6, with 11 bases fitting TRBD1. The junction had 12 bases not matched to a gene; V was cut back by 8 bases and J by 0 bases. There are 19 residues in the CDR3. Germline V gives CDR1 MNHEY, CDR2 SMNVEV (reference sequence). The CDR3 loop is CASSKGTGGKSSYNSPLHF. CDR3 coding DNA: TGTGCCAGCTCCAAAGGGACAGGGGGGAAAAGCTCCTATAATTCACCCCTCCACTTT.

In its sample, this clonotype was seen many times. CDR3 protein: CASSLVLGYQETQYF. The CDR3 DNA reads TGTGCCAGCAGCTTAGTTCTGGGTTACCAAGAGACCCAGTACTTC. This chain connects TRBV7-8 to TRBJ2-5, with D uncertain. The CDR3 runs 15 residues. Germline lookup yields CDR1 SGHVS and CDR2 FQNEAQ. Deletions cut 1 base from V and 0 bases from J, with 9 bases between.

The genes are TRBV6-5 and TRBJ1-2, with a possible D match to TRBD1 (6 bases). CDR3 length: 14 amino acids. Germline V gene lookup returns CDR1 MNHEY and CDR2 SVGAGI. The ends were cut back, 0 bases at V and 4 bases at J, with 9 bases in the middle. CDR3: CASSYSNRAYGYTF. In DNA, the CDR3 is TGTGCCAGCAGTTACTCGAACAGGGCCTATGGCTACACCTTC.

This clonotype was recorded a few times. The J gene is TRBJ2-5, the V gene TRBV11-2, with TRBD2 matching 11 bases. Trimming removed 5 bases from V and 5 bases from J; junction bases left unmatched: 7. Germline CDR1 SGHAT, CDR2 FQNNGV. The CDR3 sequence is 15 residues long. The CDR3 bases are TGTGCCAGCAGCCAAAGTTCTAGCGGGGGGGAGACCCAGTACTTC. It is translated as CASSQSSSGGETQYF.